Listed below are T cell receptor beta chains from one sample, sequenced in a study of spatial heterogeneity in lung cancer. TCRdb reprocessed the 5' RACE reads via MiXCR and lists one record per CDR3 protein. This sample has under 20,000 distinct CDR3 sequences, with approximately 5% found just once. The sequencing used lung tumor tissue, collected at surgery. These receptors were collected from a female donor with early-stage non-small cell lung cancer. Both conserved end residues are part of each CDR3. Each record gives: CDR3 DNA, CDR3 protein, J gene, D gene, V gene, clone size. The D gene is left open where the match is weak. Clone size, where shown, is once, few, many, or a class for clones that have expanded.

TGTGCCAGCTCATCGACTAGACCCGCCGAGCAGTACTTC | CASSSTRPAEQYF | TRBJ2-7 | . | TRBV18 | many
TGTGCCAGCAGTGAAGAGGGCGGTCAGCCCCAGCATTTT | CASSEEGGQPQHF | TRBJ1-5 | . | TRBV6-1 | .
TGCAGCGTTATCCGACTAGCGGGAGTCCATGAGCAGTTCTTC | CSVIRLAGVHEQFF | TRBJ2-1 | TRBD2 | TRBV29-1 | many
TGTGCCAGCAGCTCGACTACGAACACCGGGGAGCTGTTTTTT | CASSSTTNTGELFF | TRBJ2-2 | . | TRBV7-3 | .
TGTGCCAGCAGCGTGGGCCTAGGGATTCTAACCGGGGAGCTGTTTTTT | CASSVGLGILTGELFF | TRBJ2-2 | . | TRBV9 | many
TGTGCCAGCAGTTACTCCAGAGCGACCACTGGGAGGGAGGGGAATGAAAAACTGTTTTTT | CASSYSRATTGREGNEKLFF | TRBJ1-4 | . | TRBV6-5 | many
TGTGCCAGCAGTTACGGACACCAATACGAGCAGTACTTC | CASSYGHQYEQYF | TRBJ2-7 | . | TRBV6-6 | medium-sized
TGTGCCAGCAGTCCGCGGGAGGGCCTTCGCGTTACGCAGTATTTT | CASSPREGLRVTQYF | TRBJ2-3 | TRBD2 | TRBV12-3/TRBV12-4 | many
TGCAGCGTTGAACAGGCGGGTTCCTACAATGAGCAGTTCTTC | CSVEQAGSYNEQFF | TRBJ2-1 | . | TRBV29-1 | .
TGTGCCAGCAGTGGGGGGACTACGGGGACCCAGTACTTC | CASSGGTTGTQYF | TRBJ2-5 | TRBD2 | TRBV28 | many
TGTGCCAGCAGCCGCGAGGGACTAGCATCCGGGGAGCTGTTTTTT | CASSREGLASGELFF | TRBJ2-2 | TRBD2 | TRBV5-4 | many
TGTGCCAGCAGCTTATCAGGGTTTACGCAGTATTTT | CASSLSGFTQYF | TRBJ2-3 | . | TRBV7-9 | few
TGTGCCAGCAGGGGATTTGGACAGGGCCTATACAATGAGCAGTTCTTC | CASRGFGQGLYNEQFF | TRBJ2-1 | TRBD1 | TRBV6-1 | many
TGCAGTGCTACTGAGCGGGACCCTCGAGAGACCCAGTACTTC | CSATERDPRETQYF | TRBJ2-5 | TRBD2 | TRBV20-1 | few
TGCGCCAGCAGCCAAGGTTCATCCTACAGCTCCTACAATGAGCAGTTCTTC | CASSQGSSYSSYNEQFF | TRBJ2-1 | . | TRBV4-1 | medium-sized
TGTGCCAGCAGTTTCCCCCGAGGCAGGGAGAAACCAAAACTGTTTTTT | CASSFPRGREKPKLFF | TRBJ1-4 | . | TRBV28 | many
TGTGCCACCAGCACGATAGCGGGAGCCGATAACACAGATACGCAGTATTTT | CATSTIAGADNTDTQYF | TRBJ2-3 | TRBD2 | TRBV15 | many
TGCGCCAGCAGCCGAGACCCGAACGAGCCCCGGGAGCAGTACTTC | CASSRDPNEPREQYF | TRBJ2-7 | . | TRBV5-1 | many
TGTGCCAGCAGCGTGGGGACAGGGCTTAGTAACACTGAAGCTTTCTTT | CASSVGTGLSNTEAFF | TRBJ1-1 | TRBD1 | TRBV9 | medium-sized
TGTGCCAGCAGCCGAGACCAGAAGCCCCAGCATTTT | CASSRDQKPQHF | TRBJ1-5 | . | TRBV12-3/TRBV12-4 | many
TGTGCCACGAGCCCGGACTTATCCTACTACGAGCAGTACTTC | CATSPDLSYYEQYF | TRBJ2-7 | . | TRBV10-3 | many
TGTGCCAGCAGCTTCCGTCTGGGGGGAGGGATAGAGGATACGCAGTATTTT | CASSFRLGGGIEDTQYF | TRBJ2-3 | TRBD2 | TRBV7-9 | many
TGCAGTGCGGGGGCCGGTAGCACAGATACGCAGTATTTT | CSAGAGSTDTQYF | TRBJ2-3 | . | TRBV20-1 | medium-sized
TGCAGCGTTGGCCTCGGCTCGGGGGATACGCAGTATTTT | CSVGLGSGDTQYF | TRBJ2-3 | . | TRBV29-1 | many
TGTGCCAGTATAACCTTTAGCACCGGGGAGCTGTTTTTT | CASITFSTGELFF | TRBJ2-2 | . | TRBV19 | few
TGCAGCGTTGTTACGGGTTCCCGCTCCTACAATGAGCAGTTCTTC | CSVVTGSRSYNEQFF | TRBJ2-1 | . | TRBV29-1 | many
TGTGCCATCAGTGACCCGACAGGGGGCGTGAACATTCAGTACTTC | CAISDPTGGVNIQYF | TRBJ2-4 | TRBD1 | TRBV10-3 | .
TGTGCCAGCAGTTACGAGAGGGACGGGACTACTCAGTTCTTC | CASSYERDGTTQFF | TRBJ2-1 | TRBD2 | TRBV6-5 | many
TGCGCCAGCAGCCCGTCTGTGGAGGGGAGAGAGACCCAGTACTTC | CASSPSVEGRETQYF | TRBJ2-5 | . | TRBV5-1 | .
TGCAGTGCAAGCGGGGGGCGGGTGACCAATGAGCAGTTCTTC | CSASGGRVTNEQFF | TRBJ2-1 | TRBD2 | TRBV20-1 | many
TGTGCCAGCTCCCGGGACAAGCTCAGAGAGACCCAGTACTTC | CASSRDKLRETQYF | TRBJ2-5 | . | TRBV18 | many
TGTGCCAGCAGTCAATGGACAGCCGCGAACACCGGGGAGCTGTTTTTT | CASSQWTAANTGELFF | TRBJ2-2 | . | TRBV12-3/TRBV12-4 | few
TGTGCCAGCAGCGTAGGGCTAGCGGGAGGAGAGACCCAGTACTTC | CASSVGLAGGETQYF | TRBJ2-5 | TRBD2 | TRBV9 | many
TGTGCCAGCAGCGTAACTTCGGGATGGGACTACGAGCAGTACTTC | CASSVTSGWDYEQYF | TRBJ2-7 | . | TRBV9 | many
TGTGCCAGCAGCGCGGGCGGGGAGCTGTTTTTT | CASSAGGELFF | TRBJ2-2 | . | TRBV7-3 | many
TGTGCCAGCACGCCATGGGGACTAGCGGGCCGATTCCAAGAGACCCAGTACTTC | CASTPWGLAGRFQETQYF | TRBJ2-5 | TRBD2 | TRBV28 | many
TGTGCCAGTAGTTGGACCTACGGGGCCAAAAACATTCAGTACTTC | CASSWTYGAKNIQYF | TRBJ2-4 | . | TRBV19 | .
TGTGCCAGCAGCTTAGTGGCACGCGCGAACACCGGGGAGCTGTTTTTT | CASSLVARANTGELFF | TRBJ2-2 | . | TRBV7-8 | .
TGTGCCAGCAGTGGCGAGGGGTTTACTAATGAAAAACTGTTTTTT | CASSGEGFTNEKLFF | TRBJ1-4 | . | TRBV27 | many
TGCGCCAGCAGCTTGGAGTCGGCGAACGAGCAGTACTTC | CASSLESANEQYF | TRBJ2-7 | . | TRBV5-1 | .
TGTGCCAGCAGCTCCGGACTAGCGGGAGAGCCAGATACGCAGTATTTT | CASSSGLAGEPDTQYF | TRBJ2-3 | TRBD2 | TRBV11-2 | many
TGTGCCACCAGCAGAGCCCCCGATCGGACTTATGGCTACACCTTC | CATSRAPDRTYGYTF | TRBJ1-2 | . | TRBV15 | many
TGTGCCAGCACCACTGGGAAGGAGCAGTTCTTC | CASTTGKEQFF | TRBJ2-1 | . | TRBV12-3/TRBV12-4 | many
TGTGCCAGCAGCCCGGACAGGGAAAAACTGTTTTTT | CASSPDREKLFF | TRBJ1-4 | TRBD1 | TRBV7-6 | many
TGTGCCAGCTCGCCTGGACTAGCTGACGAGCAGTACTTC | CASSPGLADEQYF | TRBJ2-7 | TRBD2 | TRBV11-3 | many
TGTGCCAGCAGCTTAACAGCGGGAAAGGGTGAGCAGTTCTTC | CASSLTAGKGEQFF | TRBJ2-1 | TRBD2 | TRBV7-7 | medium-sized
TGTGCCAGGGGACCGACAGGGGAAAACAATGAGCAGTTCTTC | CARGPTGENNEQFF | TRBJ2-1 | TRBD1 | TRBV2 | many
TGCAGTGCTAACCGACAGGTTGAAGCTTTCTTT | CSANRQVEAFF | TRBJ1-1 | . | TRBV20-1 | many
TGTGCCAGCAGCACCATCTACGAGCAGTACTTC | CASSTIYEQYF | TRBJ2-7 | . | TRBV11-1 | many
TGTGCCAGCAGCTTGTTAAGCACAGATACGCAGTATTTT | CASSLLSTDTQYF | TRBJ2-3 | . | TRBV18 | few
TGCGCCAGCAGTCAGGACCGGTTGAACACTGAAGCTTTCTTT | CASSQDRLNTEAFF | TRBJ1-1 | . | TRBV5-1 | many
TGTGCCAGCAGCGAAGGAGGTGCGGGTGAGCAGTTCTTC | CASSEGGAGEQFF | TRBJ2-1 | . | TRBV7-3 | many
TGTGCCAGCAGCATAGTAGGGCAGGGCGCTTCACCCCTCCACTTT | CASSIVGQGASPLHF | TRBJ1-6 | . | TRBV27 | many
TGTGCCAGCAGCTTTCAGCGGGCAGTATCCTACAATGAGCAGTTCTTC | CASSFQRAVSYNEQFF | TRBJ2-1 | . | TRBV7-3 | many
TGTGCCAGCAGTTTGGGTCAGGATACGCAGTATTTT | CASSLGQDTQYF | TRBJ2-3 | . | TRBV28 | many
TGTGCCAGCAGTTTGCGGGATCACTACGAGCAGTACTTC | CASSLRDHYEQYF | TRBJ2-7 | . | TRBV12-3/TRBV12-4 | few
TGCAGTGCTAGAGGTGGGACTCCTTCACCCTACGAGCAGTACTTC | CSARGGTPSPYEQYF | TRBJ2-7 | . | TRBV20-1 | .
TGTGCCATCAGGGACATTAATGAAAAACTGTTTTTT | CAIRDINEKLFF | TRBJ1-4 | . | TRBV28 | .
TGCGCCAGCAAACCGGGACTGGAATATGGCTACACCTTC | CASKPGLEYGYTF | TRBJ1-2 | . | TRBV10-2 | medium-sized
TGCAGCGTTAGGGACGGGGGGACAGATACGCAGTATTTT | CSVRDGGTDTQYF | TRBJ2-3 | TRBD2 | TRBV29-1 | many